The 25 T cell receptor beta chains below were found in one sample sequenced in a study of cytomegalovirus exposure and HLA in healthy donors (dated by TCRdb to 2016 to 2017). The library was generated by the immunoSEQ multiplex PCR assay. A mixture of 60 forward primers for TCR Vbeta segments and 13 reverse primers for TCR Jbeta segments was used in the multiplex PCR. TCRdb retrieved this table from immuneACCESS and kept in-frame rearrangements only. Not all clones are present; in checked studies, unresolved V genes account for under half, and no reason is known for the remainder. This sample gives about 150,000 clones in total; approximately 86% of them show up just once. The top ten clonotypes cover under 8% of the sample. Sequenced material: PBMCs. These receptors were collected from a woman aged 45-65 years in good health and CMV-seropositive.

The chain recombines TRBV5-6 with TRBJ2-7, with D tentatively TRBD2 (5 bases). The CDR3 consists of 13 residues. V was pared by 4 bases and J by 2 bases, with 10 bases between. The germline CDR1 and CDR2 sequences are SGHDT and YYEEEE. The CDR3 DNA sequence: TGTGCCAGCAGCAACCCGGGAACCTACGAGCAGTACTTC. Translated, it gives CASSNPGTYEQYF.

This clone appeared a single time. The gene calls are TRBV5-1 and TRBJ2-3; 10 bases are shared with TRBD2. Germline-derived CDR1 and CDR2 are SGHRS and YFSETQ. This CDR3 comprises 16 residues. The trim removed 2 bases at V and 1 base at J, leaving 4 bases unmatched. The CDR3 nucleotides read TGCGCCAGCAGCTTCACTCTAGCGGGGGGCACAGATACGCAGTATTTT. Translation gives CASSFTLAGGTDTQYF.

J is TRBJ2-1 and V is TRBV7-2; weak D call: TRBD2 (6 bases). The germline gives CDR1 SGHTA, CDR2 FQGNSA. Between the trimmed V and J ends, which lost 6 bases and 5 bases, there was a span of 11 bases. The CDR3 contains 13 residues. CDR3 sequence reads: CASRSTSNNEQFF. CDR3 in DNA: TGTGCCAGCAGGTCGACTAGTAACAATGAGCAGTTCTTC.

V and J are TRBV7-3 and TRBJ1-3; D is uncertain. Between the trimmed V and J ends, which lost 6 bases and 1 base, there was a span of 13 bases. The CDR3 loop spans 15 amino acids. CDR1 is SGHTA, CDR2 FQGTGA, per germline. CDR3 in DNA: TGTGCCAGCAGAGAGTCGGGTATGTCTGGAAACACCATATATTTT. Encoded protein: CASRESGMSGNTIYF.

The genes are TRBV19 and TRBJ2-3; 9 bases agree with TRBD2. J was trimmed by 1 base and V by 5 bases; bases with no gene match: 7. The CDR3 is 16 residues long. Germline V gene data show CDR1 as LNHDA and CDR2 as SQIVND (reference sequence). The CDR3 region has the DNA TGTGCCAGTAGTCCCAGGGCTAGCGGGGGCACAGATACGCAGTATTTT. Its translation: CASSPRASGGTDTQYF.

This chain uses TRBV19 with TRBJ2-2; possible D gene TRBD1, 5 bases. This CDR3 is 14 amino acids long. Germline CDR1 is LNHDA and CDR2 is SQIVND (reference sequence). V dropped 0 bases and J dropped 6 bases, with 8 bases sitting between them. The CDR3 DNA reads as TGTGCCAGTAGTATAGATCTAGGGGCCGGGGAGCTGTTTTTT. Amino acids: CASSIDLGAGELFF.

This chain uses TRBV6-6 with TRBJ2-7; TRBD1 is a possible D gene (6 bases). V was cut by 6 bases and J by 4 bases, with 19 bases left in between. The CDR3 spans 15 residues. CDR1 is MNHNY, CDR2 SVGAGI, per germline (reference sequence). The DNA of the CDR3 is TGTGCCAGCAGGGACCCGGGCAGGGGCTGGTACGAGCAGTACTTC. Translated: CASRDPGRGWYEQYF.

There are a few counts of this clone. The chain joins TRBV2 to TRBJ2-2; the D gene is possibly TRBD2 (5 bases). The germline V gene encodes CDR1 SNHLY and CDR2 FYNNEI. The CDR3 has 13 amino acids. The V gene lost 3 bases and the J gene lost 6 bases, with 8 bases spanning the gap. CDR3 residues: CASSDGKSGELFF. The CDR3 coding sequence is TGTGCCAGCAGTGACGGGAAGTCCGGGGAGCTGTTTTTT.

The gene calls are TRBV7-2 and TRBJ1-2; no clear D gene. V lost 2 bases to trimming and J lost 4 bases, with 11 bases between them. CDR1 SGHTA and CDR2 FQGNSA come from the germline V gene. CDR3 length equals 14 residues. The CDR3 region is CASSLHNQVYGYTF. CDR3 nucleotide sequence: TGTGCCAGCAGCTTACATAACCAGGTCTATGGCTACACCTTC. The full variable domain, rest sourced from reference TRBV7-2 and TRBJ1-2, is GAGVSQSPSNKVTEKGKDVELRCDPISGHTALYWYRQSLGQGLEFLIYFQGNSAPDKSGLPSDRFSAERTGGSVSTLTIQRTQQEDSAVYLCASSLHNQVYGYTFGSGTRLTVV.

The chain combines TRBV4-1 with TRBJ1-2, with 9 bases lining up with TRBD1. The germline V gene has CDR1 MGHRA and CDR2 YSYEKL. The CDR3 has 18 amino acids. After removal of 6 bases from V and 10 bases from J, the junction contained 24 bases not matched to a gene. The CDR3 is CASSQNPGQGFGIVDYTF. DNA of the CDR3: TGCGCCAGCAGTCAAAATCCGGGACAGGGTTTCGGGATTGTGGACTACACCTTC.

V and J are TRBV7-2 and TRBJ1-4, with D possibly matching TRBD1 (5 bases). V lost 5 bases, J lost 12 bases, and 22 bases lay in between. Germline V gene data show CDR1 as SGHTA and CDR2 as FQGNSA. CDR3 length: 15 amino acids. CDR3: CASSVRGSGPRELFF. In DNA form, the CDR3 reads TGTGCCAGCAGCGTACGGGGGTCGGGTCCTCGGGAACTGTTTTTT.

CDR3 sequence: CASSLTGVQRGYTF. The CDR3 coding sequence is TGTGCCAGCAGCTTAACCGGGGTTCAGCGGGGCTACACCTTC. The gene calls are TRBV7-2 and TRBJ1-2; D not resolved. Deletions cut 2 bases from V and 8 bases from J, with 15 bases between. CDR1 is SGHTA, CDR2 FQGNSA, per germline. The CDR3 contains 14 residues.

The V gene is TRBV12-5, the J gene TRBJ1-2; 7 bases fit TRBD1. The V gene end was trimmed by 6 bases and the J gene end by 2 bases; junction bases not matched to a gene: 6. The CDR3 consists of 14 residues. CDR1 and CDR2 from the germline V gene are LGHNT and FRNRAP. CDR3: CASGWDSLNYGYTF. The CDR3 DNA reads TGTGCTAGTGGGTGGGACAGCCTCAACTATGGCTACACCTTC.

The rearrangement joins TRBV5-6 to TRBJ2-7, with D possibly matching TRBD2 (5 bases). The CDR3 sequence is 11 residues long. Trimming shortened V by 3 bases and J by 9 bases, and 10 bases separated the two germline ends. Germline-derived CDR1 and CDR2 are SGHDT and YYEEEE. The CDR3 DNA is TGTGCCAGCAGCTCAGCGGCGGGGCAGTACTTC. It yields the protein CASSSAAGQYF.

The gene calls are TRBV9 and TRBJ2-2; the D gene is possibly TRBD1 (6 bases). This CDR3 spans 12 amino acids. Germline V gene lookup returns CDR1 SGDLS and CDR2 YYNGEE. V was cut by 5 bases and J by 7 bases, with 9 bases left in between. For the CDR3, the DNA is TGTGCCAGCAGTCTCAGGGGCGGGGAGCTGTTTTTT. Translating gives CASSLRGGELFF.

This chain uses TRBV5-1 with TRBJ1-1, with 10 bases that match TRBD1. J was trimmed by 5 bases and V by 2 bases; bases with no gene match: 12. CDR1 and CDR2 (germline): SGHRS, YFSETQ. There are 17 residues in the CDR3. CDR3 residues: CASSLSTGQGMGTEAFF. CDR3 coding DNA: TGCGCCAGCAGCTTAAGTACGGGACAGGGGATGGGGACTGAAGCTTTCTTT.

This clone has just a few counts. The rearrangement uses TRBV5-1 and TRBJ2-5; D possibly corresponds to TRBD1 (6 bases). The CDR3 covers 13 residues. V shed 1 base and J shed 2 bases, with 6 bases lying between them. In germline, CDR1 is SGHRS, CDR2 YFSETQ. The chain's CDR3 is CASSLQGQETQYF. CDR3 nucleotide sequence: TGCGCCAGCAGCTTGCAGGGGCAAGAGACCCAGTACTTC.

This sequence joins TRBV9 and TRBJ2-7, with a tentative D call TRBD1 (5 bases). V lost 2 bases to trimming and J lost 4 bases, with 19 bases between them. The germline CDR1 and CDR2 sequences are SGDLS and YYNGEE. The CDR3 extends over 16 amino acids. In DNA, the CDR3 is TGTGCCAGCAGCGTCTCCCCAGACAGAGACGTTTACGAGCAGTACTTC. Translated: CASSVSPDRDVYEQYF.

The CDR3 nucleotides read TGTGCCAGCAGCTTAGCGACAGGGCGCGAGCAGTACTTC. Its translation is CASSLATGREQYF. The V gene is TRBV7-8, the J gene TRBJ2-7, with 7 bases aligning to TRBD1. V lost 0 bases to trimming and J lost 6 bases; unmatched junction nucleotides: 2. CDR1 is SGHVS and CDR2 is FQNEAQ in the germline V gene. The CDR3 totals 13 residues.

The chain couples TRBV7-2 to TRBJ1-4, with D perhaps TRBD1 (6 bases). V dropped 4 bases and J dropped 5 bases, with 23 bases sitting between them. There are 18 residues in the CDR3. The V gene's germline CDR1 is SGHTA and CDR2 FQGNSA. The CDR3 is CASSSRGTGPLQNEKLFF. The CDR3 DNA sequence: TGTGCCAGCAGCTCAAGAGGTACAGGGCCGTTACAGAATGAAAAACTGTTTTTT.

The chain employs TRBV6-1 and TRBJ1-1; 8 bases match TRBD1. Germline assignment: CDR1 MNHNS and CDR2 SASEGT. This CDR3 has 16 amino acids. V shed 2 bases and J 3 bases; nucleotides not matched to a gene: 8. In DNA form, the CDR3 reads TGTGCCAGCAGTGAATCGGTCGCACAGGGGGACACTGAAGCTTTCTTT. Translating it yields CASSESVAQGDTEAFF.

The chain uses TRBV12-5 and TRBJ2-7; no definite D call. Germline V gene data show CDR1 as LGHNT and CDR2 as FRNRAP. This CDR3 spans 12 amino acids. V was pared by 0 bases and J by 7 bases, with 7 bases between. The CDR3 sequence: CASGLVRWEQYF. DNA of the CDR3: TGTGCTAGTGGTTTGGTTAGATGGGAGCAGTACTTC. The full variable domain, with the rest looked up from reference TRBV12-5 and TRBJ2-7, is DARVTQTPRHKVTEMGQEVTMRCQPILGHNTVFWYRQTMMQGLELLAYFRNRAPLDDSGMPKDRFSAEMPDATLATLKIQPSEPRDSAVYFCASGLVRWEQYFGPGTRLTVT.

This clone was observed a handful of times. The chain recombines TRBV7-2 with TRBJ2-1; the match to TRBD1 covers 8 bases. The germline V gene has CDR1 SGHTA and CDR2 FQGNSA. After removal of 3 bases from V and 5 bases from J, the junction contained 0 bases not matched to a gene. The CDR3 covers 13 residues. In DNA form, the CDR3 reads TGTGCCAGCAGCTTGGACAGGGACAATGAGCAGTTCTTC. Its protein product is CASSLDRDNEQFF.

The V call is TRBV18, the J call TRBJ2-4, with D perhaps matching TRBD2 (6 bases). Germline values: CDR1 KGHSH, CDR2 LQKENI. The CDR3 totals 15 residues. The V end lost 3 bases, the J end lost 1 base, and 10 bases lay between the germline ends. DNA for the CDR3: TGTGCCAGCTCACCGCGGGGTTTGGCCAAAAACATTCAGTACTTC. Amino acid sequence: CASSPRGLAKNIQYF. Full variable domain (remainder filled in from reference TRBV18 and TRBJ2-4): NAGVMQNPRHLVRRRGQEARLRCSPMKGHSHVYWYRQLPEEGLKFMVYLQKENIIDESGMPKERFSAEFPKEGPSILRIQQVVRGDSAAYFCASSPRGLAKNIQYFGAGTRLSVL.

This sequence joins TRBV6-1 and TRBJ1-2; 8 nucleotides match TRBD1. With 6 bases clipped from V and 0 bases from J, the junction kept 3 bases outside the gene matches. The CDR3 covers 14 residues. Germline lookup yields CDR1 MNHNS and CDR2 SASEGT. The CDR3 nucleotides read TGTGCCAGCAGAGGACAGGGATCTAACTATGGCTACACCTTC. Amino acids: CASRGQGSNYGYTF.